These 4 T cell receptor beta chains came from one sample sequenced in a study of T cells in women clearing cervical HPV infection. TCRdb's table, derived via immunoSEQ multiplex PCR, lists solely in-frame clones and lacks some. This sample's clone table lists 20,000 to 25,000 clones. Sequencing was carried out using blood buffy coat. The source of these receptors is a woman between 18 and 69 years old with a cervical HPV16 infection that either progressed to CIN3+ or cleared (not recorded which).

With respect to this clone: The read falls 3 residues short of the CDR3 end, and the missing part is taken from the germline J gene. The V and J genes are TRBV15 and TRBJ2-3, with D tentatively TRBD2 (6 bases). The CDR3 covers 16 residues. Trimming left V 2 bases short and J 2 bases short, with 14 bases between. The germline V gene encodes CDR1 LNHNV and CDR2 YYDKDF (reference sequence). CDR3 sequence reads: CATSRLRDSVTDTQYF. The sequenced part of the CDR3 DNA is TGTGCCACCAGCAGACTCCGGGACTCAGTCACAGATACG.

Turning to this clone: With the read ending 3 residues before the CDR3 end, the germline J gene is used to fill in that end. This sequence joins TRBV7-3 and TRBJ2-1, with 7 positions matching TRBD2. Germline-derived CDR1 and CDR2 are SGHTA and FQGTGA. V gave up 5 bases and J gave up 0 bases; unmatched junction bases: 7. CDR3 size: 16 residues. CDR3 DNA (partial): TGTGCCAGCAGCGCCCTAGCGGACACCTCCTACAATGAG. This codes for CASSALADTSYNE. The CDR3 as a whole reads CASSALADTSYNEQFF.

As concerns this clone: One junction end does not reproduce the germline sequence, and a read error may be involved. With the read ending 3 residues before the CDR3 end, the germline J gene is used to fill in that end. The same CDR3 is also encoded by other DNA sequences in this sample. The V call is TRBV7-8, the J call TRBJ1-3; a possible D gene is TRBD1 (5 bases). Germline V CDR1 and CDR2: SGHVS, FQNEAQ. CDR3 length equals 15 residues. CDR3 amino acids: CASSLGGGRGNTIYF. The sequenced part of the CDR3 DNA is TGTGCCAGCAGCTTAGGGGGCGGTCGTGGAAACACA.

With regard to this clone: The CDR3 end is not reached by the read, which stops 3 residues before it; the germline J gene fills it in. The chain carries TRBV7-9 and TRBJ1-5; TRBD1 is a possible D gene (5 bases). The CDR3 runs 14 residues. CDR1 and CDR2 from the germline V gene are SEHNR and FQNEAQ (reference sequence). Trimming stripped 5 bases from V and 3 bases from J, with 11 bases between. This CDR3 is CASSLDSDNQPQHF. Partial CDR3 DNA: TGTGCCAGCAGCCTAGACAGTGACAATCAGCCC.